The present entry profiles one T cell receptor (beta chain) with its context. Its antigen is undetermined. Here immunoSEQ multiplex PCR was the method, and the copy in TCRdb shows in-frame clones only, minus some. The sample lists roughly 15,000 clones, about 90% occurring once. This entry belongs to a study of T cell clones after liver transplantation. Across the study: As an antigen-independent comparator, third-party-reactive TCRbeta sequences came from pre-transplant mixed lymphocyte reactions. General study findings and limits: A larger donor-reactive than third-party decline suggested partial antigen-specific deletion.

Sorting of unstimulated PBMCs yielded separate CD3+CD4+ and CD3+CD8+ fractions. Here the sequenced sample was CD8+ T cells from blood, taken before liver transplant. The TCR was taken from a human donor who received a liver transplant.

CDR3 nucleotides: TGTGCCAGCAGCAAAGTTGGGGGGGTCAACGTCCTGACTTTC. It yields the protein CASSKVGGVNVLTF. The rearrangement links TRBV21-1 to TRBJ2-6; the tabulated D call, TRBD2, remains unverified against the DNA. TRBV21-1 is a listed pseudogene. The length of the CDR3 is 14 residues.